This T cell receptor (beta chain) stems from a study of blood T cell repertoires in COVID-19. Overall study: Some COVID-19 samples were acute and others convalescent; all came from the United States, Italy and Spain. PBMCs, B-cell-depleted T cells, or T cells were the source of the cDNA or gDNA that made up the material.

Assay used: immunoSEQ multiplex PCR; TCRdb lists only in-frame clones, some missing. The sample shows about 83,000 clones, approximately 85% of them seen only once. Trimming took 4 bases from V and 1 from J, leaving 11 bases between them. Germline-derived CDR1 and CDR2 are SGHDN and FVKESK. The CDR3 is 14 residues long. The origin of this receptor is a man in his forties or fifties with active COVID-19. The sample consisted of peripheral blood. The chain links TRBV14 to TRBJ2-7; D not certain. CDR3: CASSLREVSYEQYF. CDR3 coding DNA: TGTGCCAGCAGCCTGAGAGAAGTGTCCTACGAGCAGTACTTC.